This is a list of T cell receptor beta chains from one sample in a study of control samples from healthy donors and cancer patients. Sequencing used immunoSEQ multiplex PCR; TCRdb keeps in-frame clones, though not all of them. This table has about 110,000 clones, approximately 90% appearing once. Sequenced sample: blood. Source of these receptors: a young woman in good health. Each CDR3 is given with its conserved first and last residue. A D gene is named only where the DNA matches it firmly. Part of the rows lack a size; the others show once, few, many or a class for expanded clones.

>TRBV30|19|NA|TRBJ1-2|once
TGTGCCTGGAGTGTTTCCCTTCACAGGGAGATGAGGACTAACTATGGCTACACCTTC
CAWSVSLHREMRTNYGYTF
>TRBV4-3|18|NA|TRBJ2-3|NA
TGCGCCAGCAGCCAAGATGCACTGATGGCGGATCGCACAGATACGCAGTATTTT
CASSQDALMADRTDTQYF
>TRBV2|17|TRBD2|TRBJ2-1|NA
TGTGCCAGCAGTGAAGCGCACGTTGCGGGAGGTTTTTATGAGCAGTTCTTC
CASSEAHVAGGFYEQFF
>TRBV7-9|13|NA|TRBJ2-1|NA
TGTGCCAGCAGCTTATTGGGGTTAGGTGAGCAGTTCTTC
CASSLLGLGEQFF
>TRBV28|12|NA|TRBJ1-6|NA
TGTGCCAGCAGTTTCCCGCAGTCACCCCTCCACTTT
CASSFPQSPLHF
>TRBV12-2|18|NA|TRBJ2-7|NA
TGTGCAAGTCGCTCAAGGGGACTAGCGGGAGGGCATCACTACGAGCAGTACTTC
CASRSRGLAGGHHYEQYF
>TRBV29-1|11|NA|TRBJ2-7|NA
TGCAGCGTTGAAGAACCCAAGGGGCAGTACTTC
CSVEEPKGQYF
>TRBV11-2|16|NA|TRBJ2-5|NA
TGTGCCAGCAGCTTAGTGCCCCAGAGTACTCAAGAGACCCAGTACTTC
CASSLVPQSTQETQYF
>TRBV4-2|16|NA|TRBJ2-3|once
TGTGCCAGCAGCCAAGGACGAGGCATATCCACAGATACGCAGTATTTT
CASSQGRGISTDTQYF
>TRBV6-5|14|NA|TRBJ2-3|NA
TGTGCCAGCAGTTACTCGTTCGCCACAGATACGCAGTATTTT
CASSYSFATDTQYF
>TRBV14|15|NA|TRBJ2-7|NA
TGTGCCAGCAGCCAAGACTACAGGGACTACCACGAGCAGTACTTC
CASSQDYRDYHEQYF
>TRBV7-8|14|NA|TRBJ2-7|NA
TGTGCCAGCAGCTTAGAAGTCCTCTCCTACGAGCAGTACTTC
CASSLEVLSYEQYF
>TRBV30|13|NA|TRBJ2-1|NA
TGTGCCCACAGTGTACAACTTTACAATGAGCAGTTCTTC
CAHSVQLYNEQFF
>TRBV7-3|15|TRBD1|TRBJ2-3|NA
TGTGCCAGCAGCTTATCCAGGGGGAACACAGATACGCAGTATTTT
CASSLSRGNTDTQYF
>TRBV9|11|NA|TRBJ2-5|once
TGTGCCAGCAGCGTAGACGGGACCCAGTACTTC
CASSVDGTQYF
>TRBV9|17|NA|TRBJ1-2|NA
TGTGCCAGCAGCGGACAAACAGGGACAACTCTTTACTATGGCTACACCTTC
CASSGQTGTTLYYGYTF
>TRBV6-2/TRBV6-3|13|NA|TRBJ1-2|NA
TGTGCCAGCAGTCCAACAGAAAACTATGGCTACACCTTC
CASSPTENYGYTF
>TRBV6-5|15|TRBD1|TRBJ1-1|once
TGTGCCAGCAGGCCATCGACCGGGACAGGGAGCCGAGCTTTCTTT
CASRPSTGTGSRAFF
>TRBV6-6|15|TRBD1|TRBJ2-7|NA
TGTGCCAGCAGTTACTCGAGACAGGGTTCCCACGAGCAGTACTTC
CASSYSRQGSHEQYF
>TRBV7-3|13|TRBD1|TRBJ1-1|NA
TGTGCCAGCAGTCCAGGGGGGGTCACTGAAGCTTTCTTT
CASSPGGVTEAFF
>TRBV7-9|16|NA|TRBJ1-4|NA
TGTGCCAGCAGCTCCAATACCGGGTTTGTTGGTGAAAAACTGTTTTTT
CASSSNTGFVGEKLFF
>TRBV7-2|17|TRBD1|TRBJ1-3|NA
TGTGCCAGCAGCCCGGCGCTCCGACAGGGGGGGAGAAACACCATATATTTT
CASSPALRQGGRNTIYF
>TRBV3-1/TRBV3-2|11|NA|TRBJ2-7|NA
TGTGCCAGCAGCCAAGAACACGAGCAGTACTTC
CASSQEHEQYF
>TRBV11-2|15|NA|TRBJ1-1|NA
TGTGCCAGCAGCCCTAATTCATACATGGGGACTGAAGCTTTCTTT
CASSPNSYMGTEAFF
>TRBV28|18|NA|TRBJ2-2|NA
TGTGCCAGCAGTTTATTATGGGACGGTTCACTGAACACCGGGGAGCTGTTTTTT
CASSLLWDGSLNTGELFF
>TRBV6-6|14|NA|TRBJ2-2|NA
TGTGCCAGCAAGCGGCAGTCAAACACCGGGGAGCTGTTTTTT
CASKRQSNTGELFF
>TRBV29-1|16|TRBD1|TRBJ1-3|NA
TGCAGCGTTGAGACAAGGGGGACAGTCTCTGGAAACACCATATATTTT
CSVETRGTVSGNTIYF
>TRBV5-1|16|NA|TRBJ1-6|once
TGCGCCAGCAGTCTCCCTACCGACAGGTATGGATCACCCCTCCACTTT
CASSLPTDRYGSPLHF
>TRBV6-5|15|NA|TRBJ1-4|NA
TGTGCCAGCAGTTACCCCGGCGGGGGGCCTGAAAAACTGTTTTTT
CASSYPGGGPEKLFF
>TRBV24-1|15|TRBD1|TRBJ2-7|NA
TGTGCCACCAGTCCATCCGGGACAGGAGTCAACGAGCAGTACTTC
CATSPSGTGVNEQYF
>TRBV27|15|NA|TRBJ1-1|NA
TGTGCCAGCAGTTTAGGTGCTCTTGCGGACACTGAAGCTTTCTTT
CASSLGALADTEAFF
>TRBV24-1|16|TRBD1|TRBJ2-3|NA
TGTGCCACCAGTGACGGGACAGGGGCTAGCACAGATACGCAGTATTTT
CATSDGTGASTDTQYF
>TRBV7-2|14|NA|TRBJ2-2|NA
TGTGCCAGCAGCAGCAAAGGGGGCACCGGGGAGCTGTTTTTT
CASSSKGGTGELFF
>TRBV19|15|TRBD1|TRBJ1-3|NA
TGTGCCAGTAGTATAGCAGGGGGCGGTGGAAACACCATATATTTT
CASSIAGGGGNTIYF
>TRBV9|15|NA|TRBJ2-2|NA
TGTGCCAGCAGCCGATCCGGGACTTTCTTCGGGGAGCTGTTTTTT
CASSRSGTFFGELFF
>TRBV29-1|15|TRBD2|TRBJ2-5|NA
TGCAGCGCCGTTCCCCCAGCGGGGGGTAAGGAGACCCAGTACTTC
CSAVPPAGGKETQYF
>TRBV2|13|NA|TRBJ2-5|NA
TGTGCCAGCAATAGCAGACTACAAGAGACCCAGTACTTC
CASNSRLQETQYF
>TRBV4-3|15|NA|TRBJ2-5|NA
TGCGCCAGCAGCCAAGACCCTAGGGGTCAAGAGACCCAGTACTTC
CASSQDPRGQETQYF
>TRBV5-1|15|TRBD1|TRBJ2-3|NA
TGCGCCAGCAGTCCCGGGACAGGGGTTACAGATACGCAGTATTTT
CASSPGTGVTDTQYF
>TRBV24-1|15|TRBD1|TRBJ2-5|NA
TGTGCCACCAGTGCCGCCGCGACAGGGAAAGAGACCCAGTACTTC
CATSAAATGKETQYF
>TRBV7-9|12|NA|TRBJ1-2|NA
TGTGCCAGCAGCTTATCCACGGGGGGCTACACCTTC
CASSLSTGGYTF
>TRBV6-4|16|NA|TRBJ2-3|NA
TGTGCCAGCAGCAACGGGGGCGGGAGTCGATCAGATACGCAGTATTTT
CASSNGGGSRSDTQYF
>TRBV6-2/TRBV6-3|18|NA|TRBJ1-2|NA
TGTGCCAGCAGTTACTTCAGGCAGGCCTTAACCGGGACGGATGGCTACACCTTC
CASSYFRQALTGTDGYTF
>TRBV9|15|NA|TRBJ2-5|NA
TGTGCCAGCAGCGTAGCTACGAGGGGGATAGAGACCCAGTACTTC
CASSVATRGIETQYF
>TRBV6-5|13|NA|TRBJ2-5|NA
TGTGCCAGCAGTTTTAGCTCCTCCGGGACCCAGTACTTC
CASSFSSSGTQYF
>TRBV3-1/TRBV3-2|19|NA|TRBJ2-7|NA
TGTGCCAGCAGCCAAGATGTGGAGTCTGGAGGGACGGATTTCTACGAGCAGTACTTC
CASSQDVESGGTDFYEQYF
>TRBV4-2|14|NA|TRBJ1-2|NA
TGTGCCAGCAGGGGCATTCTCGACTCAGATGGCTACACCTTC
CASRGILDSDGYTF
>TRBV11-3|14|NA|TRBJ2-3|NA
TGTGCCAGCAGCTCCGGCCCGTGGGAAGATACGCAGTATTTT
CASSSGPWEDTQYF
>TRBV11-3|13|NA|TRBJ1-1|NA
TGTGCCAGCAGCCATCAACCGAACACTGAAGCTTTCTTT
CASSHQPNTEAFF
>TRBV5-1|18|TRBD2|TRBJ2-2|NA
TGCGCCAGCAGCTTGGGGACCCTAGCGGGAGGACGCACCGGGGAGCTGTTTTTT
CASSLGTLAGGRTGELFF
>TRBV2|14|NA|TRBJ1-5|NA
TGTGCCAGCAGCTACGACATTAGCAATCAGCCCCAGCATTTT
CASSYDISNQPQHF
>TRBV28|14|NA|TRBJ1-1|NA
TGTGCCAGCAGTGAGGGGGACATGAACACTGAAGCTTTCTTT
CASSEGDMNTEAFF
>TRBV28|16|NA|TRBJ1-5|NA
TGTGCCAGCAGTTTAGGTGGCAGGTATAGCAATCAGCCCCAGCATTTT
CASSLGGRYSNQPQHF
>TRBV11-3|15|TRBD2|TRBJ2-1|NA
TGTGCCAGCAGCATATCTAGCGGGAGTTTGAATGAGCAGTTCTTC
CASSISSGSLNEQFF
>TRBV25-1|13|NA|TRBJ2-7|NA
TGTGCCAGCAGTGAGAAGGGTAGAAACGAGCAGTACTTC
CASSEKGRNEQYF
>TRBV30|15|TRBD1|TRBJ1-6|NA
TGTGCCTGGACGTTCCGGGACAGGGGCAATTCACCCCTCCACTTT
CAWTFRDRGNSPLHF